Listed here are 10 T cell receptor beta chains from one sample, sequenced in a study of cytomegalovirus exposure and HLA in healthy donors. Both 60 Vbeta primers and 13 Jbeta primers went into the PCR. The method was immunoSEQ multiplex PCR; TCRdb's version includes in-frame clones alone and lacks a portion of them. There are fewer than 200,000 clones in the sample; more than 65% occur only once, and around 1.2% lies in the top ten. The sequencing input was PBMCs. These receptors were taken from a girl aged 2 to 9 in good health and CMV-seropositive.

The chain uses TRBV5-1 and TRBJ2-3, with D possibly matching TRBD2 (5 bases). The length of the CDR3 is 14 residues. Germline CDR1 and CDR2: SGHRS and YFSETQ. Trimming took off 0 bases at V and 6 bases at J, with 11 bases between the two ends. CDR3 residues: CASSLVGSWDTQYF. The DNA of the CDR3 is TGCGCCAGCAGCTTGGTTGGGAGCTGGGATACGCAGTATTTT.

This chain links TRBV2 with TRBJ1-1; the D is unclear. Germline V gene sequence: CDR1 SNHLY, CDR2 FYNNEI. Trimming removed 7 bases at V and 11 bases at J, with 23 bases between. There are 14 residues in the CDR3. The CDR3 DNA sequence: TGTGCCAGCACCTCCGTGGTACTCTCTCATCATGCTTTCTTT. Amino acid sequence: CASTSVVLSHHAFF.

The CDR3 spells CASGRTVNQPQHF. CDR3 DNA: TGCGCCAGCGGTAGGACAGTTAATCAGCCCCAGCATTTT. This chain connects TRBV23-1 to TRBJ1-5, with D possibly TRBD1 on 6 matching bases. TRBV23-1 is known as an ORF, though its function is uncertain. The CDR3 is made up of 13 amino acids. V lost 8 bases, J lost 4 bases, and 12 bases lay in between.

The CDR3 DNA reads TGCGCCAGCAGCTTAGTACCGGGACAGGGCAACGGCTACACCTTC. It is translated as CASSLVPGQGNGYTF. This chain uses TRBV5-1 with TRBJ1-2; TRBD1 agrees at 9 bases. The ends lost 2 bases at V and 8 bases at J; junction bases unmatched: 10. The CDR3 has 15 residues. Germline values: CDR1 SGHRS, CDR2 YFSETQ.

This chain connects TRBV28 to TRBJ1-2, with TRBD1 as a possible D gene (5 bases). The ends were cut back, 2 bases at V and 2 bases at J, with 18 bases in the middle. The CDR3 runs to 17 residues. In germline, CDR1 is MDHEN, CDR2 SYDVKM. CDR3 bases: TGTGCCAGCAGTTTACCCACCTGGGAGGGGCCCAACTATGGCTACACCTTC. This codes for CASSLPTWEGPNYGYTF.

This clone is a singleton in its sample. The J gene is TRBJ2-7, the V gene TRBV7-2; 11 bases align to TRBD1. This CDR3 contains 14 residues. CDR1 SGHTA and CDR2 FQGNSA come from the germline V gene. Trimming at V came to 4 bases and at J to 2 bases, leaving 1 base not matched to a gene. The CDR3, as DNA: TGTGCCAGCAGCTCGGGACAGGGGGCCTACGAGCAGTACTTC. Protein: CASSSGQGAYEQYF. The whole variable domain, remainder taken from reference TRBV7-2 and TRBJ2-7, is GAGVSQSPSNKVTEKGKDVELRCDPISGHTALYWYRQSLGQGLEFLIYFQGNSAPDKSGLPSDRFSAERTGGSVSTLTIQRTQQEDSAVYLCASSSGQGAYEQYFGPGTRLTVT.

This chain links TRBV11-2 with TRBJ1-1; D might be TRBD1 (5 bases). CDR1 and CDR2 (germline): SGHAT, FQNNGV. CDR3 length: 14 amino acids. V was clipped by 0 bases and J by 6 bases, with 11 bases between them. In DNA, the CDR3 is TGTGCCAGCAGCTTAGATTGGCGGGGCCCTGAAGCTTTCTTT. This translates into CASSLDWRGPEAFF.

The chain employs TRBV7-3 and TRBJ2-1; D is uncertain. The CDR3 has 12 residues. Germline values: CDR1 SGHTA, CDR2 FQGTGA. Trimming took 0 bases from V and 7 from J, leaving 4 bases between them. The chain's CDR3 is CASSLTLNEQFF. For the CDR3, the DNA is TGTGCCAGCAGCTTAACCTTGAATGAGCAGTTCTTC.

The rearrangement joins TRBV30 to TRBJ1-1; 7 bases are a match to TRBD1. The germline CDR1 and CDR2 sequences are GTSNPN and SVGIG (reference sequence). The junction had 5 bases not matched to a gene; V was cut back by 2 bases and J by 11 bases. This CDR3 is 11 amino acids long. This CDR3 is CAWSPGRGAFF. CDR3 sequence (DNA): TGTGCCTGGAGTCCGGGCAGGGGGGCTTTCTTT. The whole variable domain, filled in from reference TRBV30 and TRBJ1-1, reads SQTIHQWPATLVQPVGSPLSLECTVEGTSNPNLYWYRQAAGRGLQLLFYSVGIGQISSEVPQNLSASRPQDRQFILSSKKLLLSDSGFYLCAWSPGRGAFFGQGTRLTVV.

J is TRBJ2-7 and V is TRBV6-5; 10 bases map to TRBD1. The junction had 9 bases not matched to a gene; V was cut back by 0 bases and J by 7 bases. CDR1 and CDR2 (germline): MNHEY, SVGAGI. This CDR3 contains 16 residues. CDR3 loop: CASSYSGGDRGQEQYF. The CDR3 DNA is TGTGCCAGCAGTTACTCGGGAGGGGACAGGGGCCAGGAGCAGTACTTC.